What follows are 24 T cell receptor beta chains derived from one specimen sequenced in a study of T-cell memory formation after mild COVID-19. TCRdb recomputed calls from the 5' RACE reads with MiXCR, one row per CDR3 protein. The sample includes 160,000 or so distinct CDR3 sequences, around 30% seen only once; the top ten take around 12%. The source material was PBMCs or a T cell subset sorted from them (not recorded which). These receptors all come from an adult woman who had mild COVID-19 (a few samples of this study predate the infection). Cell type and time point are not known.

The CDR3: CASIPLWLNTEAFF. CDR3 nucleotide sequence: TGTGCCAGCATCCCTCTTTGGCTCAACACTGAAGCTTTCTTT. J is TRBJ1-1 and V is TRBV5-5; no firm D call. Germline values: CDR1 SGHKS, CDR2 YYEKEE (reference sequence). The CDR3 runs 14 residues. The ends were cut back, 6 bases at V and 2 bases at J, with 14 bases in the middle.

This clonotype was found a few times. The chain recombines TRBV20-1 with TRBJ2-7; 8 bases match TRBD2. Germline trimming cut 3 bases from V and 6 bases from J; bases unmatched to any gene: 10. This CDR3 spans 14 amino acids. Per the germline V gene, CDR1 is DFQATT and CDR2 is SNEGSKA (reference sequence). The CDR3 DNA reads TGCAGTGCTAGGGGGACTAGTTGGGTTCGCGAGCAGTACTTC. Its translation is CSARGTSWVREQYF.

This chain links TRBV7-9 with TRBJ2-1; perhaps TRBD2 as D (6 bases). In germline, CDR1 is SEHNR, CDR2 FQNEAQ (reference sequence). Deletions cut 7 bases from V and 2 bases from J, with 12 bases between. This CDR3 has 14 residues. In DNA form, the CDR3 reads TGTGCCAGCACCTCGGAGGGAACCTACAATGAGCAGTTCTTC. The encoded protein is CASTSEGTYNEQFF. Full variable domain (remainder filled in from reference TRBV7-9 and TRBJ2-1): DTGVSQNPRHKITKRGQNVTFRCDPISEHNRLYWYRQTLGQGPEFLTYFQNEAQLEKSRLLSDRFSAERPKGSFSTLEIQRTEQGDSAMYLCASTSEGTYNEQFFGPGTRLTVL.

This clonotype occurred a few times. The genes are TRBV12-3 or TRBV12-4 and TRBJ2-1; D is uncertain. The CDR3 runs to 13 residues. V dropped 6 bases and J dropped 0 bases, with 6 bases sitting between them. CDR3 protein: CASRLRSYNEQFF. As DNA, the CDR3 is TGTGCCAGCAGGCTACGCTCCTACAATGAGCAGTTCTTC.

The genes are TRBV29-1 and TRBJ1-2, with D possibly matching TRBD1 (6 bases). The V end lost 1 base, the J end lost 6 bases, and 15 bases lay between the germline ends. Germline V gene sequence: CDR1 SQVTM, CDR2 ANQGSEA. This CDR3 comprises 14 residues. CDR3 region: CSVEAAGVTDGYTF. DNA of the CDR3: TGCAGCGTTGAAGCAGCAGGGGTTACGGATGGCTACACCTTC.

In its sample, this clonotype was seen a few times. The CDR3 region is CASSPGTGDWDEQFF. The CDR3 nucleotides read TGTGCCAGCAGTCCGGGGACAGGGGATTGGGATGAGCAGTTCTTC. The chain links TRBV6-4 to TRBJ2-1; the match to TRBD1 covers 10 bases. Per the germline V gene, CDR1 is MRHNA and CDR2 is SNTAGT. The CDR3 runs to 15 residues. The trim removed 5 bases at V and 8 bases at J, leaving 9 bases unmatched.

CDR3: CASRPGQGNYGYTF. The CDR3 bases are TGTGCCAGCAGACCGGGACAGGGCAACTATGGCTACACCTTC. The chain carries TRBV12-3 or TRBV12-4 and TRBJ1-2; TRBD1 agrees at 9 bases. Losses at the gene ends were 6 bases for V and 2 bases for J; bases not matched to a gene: 4. This CDR3 spans 14 amino acids.

This clonotype has a handful of counts. The J gene is TRBJ1-2, the V gene TRBV5-1; no clear D gene. The CDR3 contains 15 residues. V was shortened by 2 bases and J by 0 bases, with 11 bases between the two germline ends. From germline, CDR1 is SGHRS and CDR2 YFSETQ. For the CDR3, the DNA is TGCGCCAGCAGCTTCCTGCCGCGAGCTAACTATGGCTACACCTTC. Its protein is CASSFLPRANYGYTF.

The chain's CDR3 is CASSPQGGSNQPQHF. CDR3 bases: TGTGCCAGCTCACCTCAGGGCGGTAGCAATCAGCCCCAGCATTTT. The rearrangement uses TRBV18 and TRBJ1-5; TRBD1 is a possible D gene (5 bases). Per the germline V gene, CDR1 is KGHSH and CDR2 is LQKENI. The CDR3 loop spans 15 amino acids. With 3 bases removed from V and 0 bases from J, the gap between germline ends came to 9 bases.

The chain has TRBV7-2 and TRBJ2-5, with D perhaps matching TRBD1 (6 bases). Germline V gives CDR1 SGHTA, CDR2 FQGNSA. Trimming pared 2 bases from V and 5 bases from J, leaving 15 bases between. The CDR3 is made up of 15 amino acids. The CDR3 loop reads CASSLSQGHLETQYF. The CDR3 nucleotides are TGTGCCAGCAGCTTATCGCAGGGACATTTGGAGACCCAGTACTTC.

Only a few counts were recorded for this clonotype. The V and J genes are TRBV5-1 and TRBJ1-1; D not resolved. The CDR3 loop spans 13 amino acids. Trimming took 3 bases from V and 6 from J, leaving 12 bases between them. From germline, CDR1 is SGHRS and CDR2 YFSETQ. CDR3 sequence reads: CASSSRTGAEAFF. Here the CDR3 DNA reads TGCGCCAGCAGCTCCCGGACGGGAGCTGAAGCTTTCTTT.

This clonotype was counted once. Compared with germline, one end of the junction differs, possibly owing to a read error. The rearrangement uses TRBV12-3 or TRBV12-4 and TRBJ2-5; D unresolved. This CDR3 comprises 13 residues. CDR3 bases: TGTGCCAGAAGTTCAGGCAGAAAAGAGACCCAGTACTTC. Translated: CARSSGRKETQYF.

There are many counts of this clonotype. The DNA of the CDR3 is TGTGCCAGCAGCGTTTCAGACAGTCCCGGCTATGGCTACACCTTC. This translates into CASSVSDSPGYGYTF. This chain connects TRBV9 to TRBJ1-2; D possibly corresponds to TRBD1 (5 bases). From germline, CDR1 is SGDLS and CDR2 YYNGEE. V was shortened by 2 bases and J by 4 bases, with 15 bases between the two germline ends. The CDR3 sequence is 15 residues long.

The rearrangement uses TRBV11-3 and TRBJ1-4; D is unclear. The V end was cut by 4 bases, the J end by 7 bases, with 10 bases between. The CDR3 loop spans 13 amino acids. Germline assignment: CDR1 SGHNT and CDR2 YENEEA. The CDR3 sequence: CASSSRGGEKLFF. For the CDR3, the DNA is TGTGCCAGCAGCTCCCGGGGAGGTGAAAAACTGTTTTTT.

V is TRBV5-6 and J is TRBJ1-2; D gene unclear. CDR3 length equals 15 residues. CDR1 and CDR2 from the germline V gene are SGHDT and YYEEEE. The V gene lost 2 bases and the J gene lost 7 bases, with 18 bases spanning the gap. The CDR3 DNA sequence: TGTGCCAGCAGCTTACGGCCGGGCCTAACGGGTGGCTACACCTTC. It is translated as CASSLRPGLTGGYTF.

This clonotype was recorded once. The rearrangement links TRBV5-1 to TRBJ2-3; 12 nucleotides align to TRBD2. The CDR3 is 15 residues long. The trim removed 3 bases at V and 7 bases at J, leaving 6 bases unmatched. Germline V gives CDR1 SGHRS, CDR2 YFSETQ. The CDR3 is CASSSRTSGIYTQYF. The CDR3 bases are TGCGCCAGCAGCTCCCGGACTAGCGGGATTTATACGCAGTATTTT.

The genes are TRBV20-1 and TRBJ2-2, with 7 bases fitting TRBD2. V trimming: 6 bases; J trimming: 1 base; junction bases outside the gene matches: 20. Germline values: CDR1 DFQATT, CDR2 SNEGSKA (reference sequence). This CDR3 has 19 amino acids. This CDR3 reads CSASVRVLEAGMNTGELFF. DNA for the CDR3: TGCAGTGCCTCCGTCCGGGTCCTTGAAGCGGGAATGAACACCGGGGAGCTGTTTTTT.

The rearrangement links TRBV20-1 to TRBJ2-7; 8 positions agree with TRBD2. After removal of 6 bases from V and 7 bases from J, the junction contained 11 bases not matched to a gene. The CDR3 length is 13 residues. The germline V gene has CDR1 DFQATT and CDR2 SNEGSKA (reference sequence). CDR3 sequence reads: CSASQLAVGEQYF. The CDR3 DNA sequence: TGCAGTGCCTCTCAACTAGCGGTCGGGGAGCAGTACTTC.

This chain connects TRBV7-9 to TRBJ1-2, with a tentative D call TRBD1 (5 bases). Looked up from germline, CDR1 is SEHNR and CDR2 is FQNEAQ (reference sequence). The CDR3 runs 14 residues. Trimming stripped 5 bases from V and 3 bases from J, with 13 bases between. CDR3 coding DNA: TGTGCCAGCAGCCATCCCGGGGGGGACTATGGCTACACCTTC. Protein: CASSHPGGDYGYTF.

This clonotype was counted between two and nine times. The rearrangement uses TRBV5-1 and TRBJ2-1; 7 nucleotides line up with TRBD1. V shed 4 bases, J shed 8 bases, and the junction held 3 bases outside the gene matches. The V gene's germline CDR1 is SGHRS and CDR2 YFSETQ. The CDR3 has 12 residues. In nucleotides, the CDR3 is TGCGCCAGCAGCGTAGACAGGGATGAGCAGTTCTTC. Its translation is CASSVDRDEQFF.

The chain is built from TRBV7-3 and TRBJ2-3; TRBD1 aligns across 11 bases. The germline V gene encodes CDR1 SGHTA and CDR2 FQGTGA. The CDR3 totals 15 residues. V dropped 6 bases and J dropped 4; count of bases not matched to a gene: 6. CDR3 region: CASRLDRGPPDTQYF. The CDR3 DNA reads TGTGCCAGCAGACTGGACAGGGGGCCCCCAGATACGCAGTATTTT.

This clonotype was counted at least ten times. The chain is built from TRBV24-1 and TRBJ2-1; a weak D match, TRBD1 (7 bases). Trimming took 2 bases from V and 3 from J, leaving 13 bases between them. The CDR3 runs 16 residues. Per germline, CDR1 KGHDR and CDR2 SFDVKD. This chain's CDR3 is CATSDSRGDLYNEQFF. The CDR3 DNA reads TGTGCCACCAGTGATTCCAGGGGGGACCTCTACAATGAGCAGTTCTTC.

V gene TRBV5-1 combines with J gene TRBJ2-1; TRBD2 matches 7 bases. The V gene end was trimmed by 4 bases and the J gene end by 2 bases; junction bases not matched to a gene: 9. The V gene's germline CDR1 is SGHRS and CDR2 YFSETQ. The CDR3 extends over 16 amino acids. The CDR3 sequence is CASSGTAGTTYNEQFF. CDR3 DNA: TGCGCCAGCAGCGGAACAGCGGGGACTACCTACAATGAGCAGTTCTTC. The whole variable domain, filled in from reference TRBV5-1 and TRBJ2-1, reads KAGVTQTPRYLIKTRGQQVTLSCSPISGHRSVSWYQQTPGQGLQFLFEYFSETQRNKGNFPGRFSGRQFSNSRSEMNVSTLELGDSALYLCASSGTAGTTYNEQFFGPGTRLTVL.

By sample share, this clonotype is medium-sized. In DNA, the CDR3 is TGCGCCAGCAGCTTGGCCGGATCGAGGGAGCAGTACTTC. Amino acids: CASSLAGSREQYF. This chain uses TRBV5-1 with TRBJ2-7; unclear D gene. This CDR3 comprises 13 residues. The germline V and J ends were trimmed by 0 bases and 7 bases, with 11 bases remaining between them. CDR1 and CDR2 from the germline V gene are SGHRS and YFSETQ. The full variable domain, in which reference TRBV5-1 and TRBJ2-7 provide the parts outside the CDR3, is KAGVTQTPRYLIKTRGQQVTLSCSPISGHRSVSWYQQTPGQGLQFLFEYFSETQRNKGNFPGRFSGRQFSNSRSEMNVSTLELGDSALYLCASSLAGSREQYFGPGTRLTVT.